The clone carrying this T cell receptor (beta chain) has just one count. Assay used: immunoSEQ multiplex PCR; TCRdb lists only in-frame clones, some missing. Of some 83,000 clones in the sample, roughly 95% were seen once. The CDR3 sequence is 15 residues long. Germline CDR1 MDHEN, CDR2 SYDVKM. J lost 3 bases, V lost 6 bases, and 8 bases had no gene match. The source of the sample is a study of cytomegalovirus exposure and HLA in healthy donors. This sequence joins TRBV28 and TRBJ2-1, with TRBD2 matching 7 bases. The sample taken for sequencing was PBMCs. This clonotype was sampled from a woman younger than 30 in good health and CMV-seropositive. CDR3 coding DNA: TGTGCCAGCAGCCCTGGTACGGGGGGCTACAATGAGCAGTTCTTC. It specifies CASSPGTGGYNEQFF.